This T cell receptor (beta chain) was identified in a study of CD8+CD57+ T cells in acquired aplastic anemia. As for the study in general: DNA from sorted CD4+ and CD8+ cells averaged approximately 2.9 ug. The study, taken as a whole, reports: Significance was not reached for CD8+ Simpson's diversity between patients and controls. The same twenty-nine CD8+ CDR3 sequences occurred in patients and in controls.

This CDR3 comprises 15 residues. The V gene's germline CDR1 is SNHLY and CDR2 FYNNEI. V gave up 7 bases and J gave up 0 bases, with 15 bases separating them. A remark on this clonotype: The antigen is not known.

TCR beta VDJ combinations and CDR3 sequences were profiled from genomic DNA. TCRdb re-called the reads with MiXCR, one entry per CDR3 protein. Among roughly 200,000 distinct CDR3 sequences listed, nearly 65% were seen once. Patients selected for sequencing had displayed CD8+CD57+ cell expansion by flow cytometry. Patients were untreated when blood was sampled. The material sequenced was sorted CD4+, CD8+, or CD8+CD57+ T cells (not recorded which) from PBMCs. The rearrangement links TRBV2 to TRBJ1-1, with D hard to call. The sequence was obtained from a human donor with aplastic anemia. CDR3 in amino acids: CASTPGRFMNTEAFF. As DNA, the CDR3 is TGTGCCAGCACCCCCGGGCGTTTCATGAACACTGAAGCTTTCTTT.